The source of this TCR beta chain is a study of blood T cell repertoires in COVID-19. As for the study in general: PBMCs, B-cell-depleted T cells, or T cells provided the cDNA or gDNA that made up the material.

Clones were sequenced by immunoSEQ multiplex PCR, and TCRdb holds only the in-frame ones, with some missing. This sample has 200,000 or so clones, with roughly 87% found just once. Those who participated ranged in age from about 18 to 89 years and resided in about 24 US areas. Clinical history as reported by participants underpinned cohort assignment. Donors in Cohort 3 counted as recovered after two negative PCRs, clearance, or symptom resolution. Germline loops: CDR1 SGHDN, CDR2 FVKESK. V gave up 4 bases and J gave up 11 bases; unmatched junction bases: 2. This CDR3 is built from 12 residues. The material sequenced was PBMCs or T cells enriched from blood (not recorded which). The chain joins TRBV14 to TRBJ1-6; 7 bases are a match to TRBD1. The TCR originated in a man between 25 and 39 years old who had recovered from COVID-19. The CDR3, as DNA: TGTGCCAGCAGCCGACAGGGTGCACCCCTCCACTTT. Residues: CASSRQGAPLHF.